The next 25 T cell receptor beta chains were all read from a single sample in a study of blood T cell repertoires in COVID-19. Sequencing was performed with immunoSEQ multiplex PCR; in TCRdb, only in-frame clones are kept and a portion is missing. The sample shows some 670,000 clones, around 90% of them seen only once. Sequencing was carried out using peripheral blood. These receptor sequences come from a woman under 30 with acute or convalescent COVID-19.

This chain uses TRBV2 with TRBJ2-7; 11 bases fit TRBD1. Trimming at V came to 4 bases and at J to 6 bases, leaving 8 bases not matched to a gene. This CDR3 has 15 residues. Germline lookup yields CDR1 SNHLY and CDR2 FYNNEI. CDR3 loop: CASSAGGTGGFEQYF. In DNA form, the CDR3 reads TGTGCCAGCAGTGCCGGTGGGACAGGGGGTTTCGAGCAGTACTTC.

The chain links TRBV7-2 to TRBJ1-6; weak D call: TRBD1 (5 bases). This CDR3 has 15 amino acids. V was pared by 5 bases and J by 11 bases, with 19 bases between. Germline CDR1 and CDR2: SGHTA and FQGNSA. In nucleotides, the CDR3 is TGTGCCAGCAGCCCCCGGGGTTGGGGGGGGACACCCCTCCACTTT. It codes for CASSPRGWGGTPLHF.

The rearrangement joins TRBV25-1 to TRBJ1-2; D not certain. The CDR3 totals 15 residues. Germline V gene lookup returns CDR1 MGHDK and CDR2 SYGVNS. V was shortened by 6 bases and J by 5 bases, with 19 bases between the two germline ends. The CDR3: CASSRGGSGSYGYTF. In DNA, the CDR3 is TGTGCCAGCAGCCGGGGAGGAAGCGGGAGTTATGGCTACACCTTC.

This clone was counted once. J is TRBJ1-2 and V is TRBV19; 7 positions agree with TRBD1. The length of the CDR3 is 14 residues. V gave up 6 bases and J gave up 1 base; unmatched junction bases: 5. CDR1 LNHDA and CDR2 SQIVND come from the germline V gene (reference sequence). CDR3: CASRLDRLNYGYTF. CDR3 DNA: TGTGCCAGTAGACTGGACAGGCTTAACTATGGCTACACCTTC. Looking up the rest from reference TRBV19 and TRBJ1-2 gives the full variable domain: DGGITQSPKYLFRKEGQNVTLSCEQNLNHDAMYWYRQDPGQGLRLIYYSQIVNDFQKGDIAEGYSVSREKKESFPLTVTSAQKNPTAFYLCASRLDRLNYGYTFGSGTRLTVV.

CDR3 in amino acids: CASSLQGAEVTEAFF. Here the CDR3 DNA reads TGCGCCAGCAGCTTGCAGGGGGCTGAGGTCACTGAAGCTTTCTTT. V gene TRBV5-1 combines with J gene TRBJ1-1, with 8 bases aligning to TRBD1. From germline, CDR1 is SGHRS and CDR2 YFSETQ. The CDR3 contains 15 residues. Trimming cost V 1 base and J 4 bases; bases outside gene matches: 6.

CDR3 in DNA: TGTGCCAGCAGTACGCAGGGAATCTTATACGAGCAGTACTTC. As protein: CASSTQGILYEQYF. The V and J genes are TRBV2 and TRBJ2-7; tentatively, D is TRBD1 (5 bases). Trimming left V 5 bases short and J 4 bases short, with 15 bases between. The germline CDR1 and CDR2 sequences are SNHLY and FYNNEI. CDR3 length: 14 residues.

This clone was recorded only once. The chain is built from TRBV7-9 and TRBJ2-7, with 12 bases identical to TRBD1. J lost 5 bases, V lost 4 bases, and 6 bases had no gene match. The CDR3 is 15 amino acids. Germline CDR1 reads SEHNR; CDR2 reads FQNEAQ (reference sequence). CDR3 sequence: CASSSTGTGGDEQYF. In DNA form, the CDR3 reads TGTGCCAGCAGCTCCACCGGGACAGGGGGCGACGAGCAGTACTTC.

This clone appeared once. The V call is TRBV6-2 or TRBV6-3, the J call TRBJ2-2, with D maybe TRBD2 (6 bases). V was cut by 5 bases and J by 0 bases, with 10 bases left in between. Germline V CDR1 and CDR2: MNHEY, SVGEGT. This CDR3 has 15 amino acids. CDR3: CASSVTGANTGELFF. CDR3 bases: TGTGCCAGCAGTGTTACGGGGGCGAACACCGGGGAGCTGTTTTTT.

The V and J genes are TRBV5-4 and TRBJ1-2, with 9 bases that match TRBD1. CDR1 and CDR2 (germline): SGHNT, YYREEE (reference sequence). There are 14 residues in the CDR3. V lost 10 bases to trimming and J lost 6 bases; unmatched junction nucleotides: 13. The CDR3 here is CAYRLQGAYHGYTF. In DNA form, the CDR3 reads TGTGCCTACAGACTACAGGGGGCATATCATGGCTACACCTTC. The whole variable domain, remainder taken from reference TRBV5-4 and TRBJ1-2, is ETGVTQSPTHLIKTRGQQVTLRCSSQSGHNTVSWYQQALGQGPQFIFQYYREEENGRGNFPPRFSGLQFPNYSSELNVNALELDDSALYLCAYRLQGAYHGYTFGSGTRLTVV.

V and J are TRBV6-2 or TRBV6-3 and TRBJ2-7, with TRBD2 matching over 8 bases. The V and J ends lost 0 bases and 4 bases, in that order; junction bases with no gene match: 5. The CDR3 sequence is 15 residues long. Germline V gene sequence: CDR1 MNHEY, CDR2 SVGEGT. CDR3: CASSYSMGTSYEQYF. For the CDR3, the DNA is TGTGCCAGCAGTTACTCGATGGGGACTAGTTACGAGCAGTACTTC.

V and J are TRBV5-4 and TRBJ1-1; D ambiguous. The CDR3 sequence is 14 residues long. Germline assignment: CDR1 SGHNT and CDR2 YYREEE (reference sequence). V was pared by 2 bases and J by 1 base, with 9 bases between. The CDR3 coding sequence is TGTGCCAGCAGCTTCTCTGGAGGGAACACTGAAGCTTTCTTT. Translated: CASSFSGGNTEAFF.

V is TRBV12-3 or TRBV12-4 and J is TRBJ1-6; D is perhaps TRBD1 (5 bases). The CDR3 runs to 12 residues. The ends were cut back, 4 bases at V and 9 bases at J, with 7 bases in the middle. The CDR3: CASSSGISPLHF. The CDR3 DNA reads TGTGCCAGCAGTTCAGGGATTTCACCCCTCCACTTT.

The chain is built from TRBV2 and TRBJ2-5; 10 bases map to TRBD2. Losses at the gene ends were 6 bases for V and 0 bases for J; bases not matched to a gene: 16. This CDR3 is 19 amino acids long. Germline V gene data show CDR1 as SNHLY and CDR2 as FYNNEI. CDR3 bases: TGTGCCAGCAGGCTACCCATAGCGGGGGGCTTCATGTACCAAGAGACCCAGTACTTC. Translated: CASRLPIAGGFMYQETQYF.

CDR3: CASRGGRSYEQYF. The CDR3 nucleotides read TGCGCCAGCAGAGGGGGACGCTCCTACGAGCAGTACTTC. The V call is TRBV5-1, the J call TRBJ2-7; D might be TRBD1 (6 bases). Trimming took off 5 bases at V and 0 bases at J, with 9 bases between the two ends. This CDR3 comprises 13 residues. Germline V CDR1 and CDR2: SGHRS, YFSETQ.

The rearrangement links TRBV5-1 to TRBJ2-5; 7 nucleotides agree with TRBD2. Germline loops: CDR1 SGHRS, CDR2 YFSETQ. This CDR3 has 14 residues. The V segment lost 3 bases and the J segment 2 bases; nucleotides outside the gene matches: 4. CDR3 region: CASSSKREQETQYF. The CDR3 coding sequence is TGCGCCAGCAGCTCAAAGCGGGAACAAGAGACCCAGTACTTC.

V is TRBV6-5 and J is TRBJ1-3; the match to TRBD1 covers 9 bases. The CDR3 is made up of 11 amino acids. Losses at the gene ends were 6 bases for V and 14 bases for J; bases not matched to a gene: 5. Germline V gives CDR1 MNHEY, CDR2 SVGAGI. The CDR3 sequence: CASRGTGILYF. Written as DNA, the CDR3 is TGTGCCAGCAGGGGGACAGGGATCCTATATTTT.

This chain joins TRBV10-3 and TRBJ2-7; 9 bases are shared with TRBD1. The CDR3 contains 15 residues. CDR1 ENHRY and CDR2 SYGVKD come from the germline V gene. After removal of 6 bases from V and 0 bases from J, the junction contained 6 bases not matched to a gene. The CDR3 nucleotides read TGTGCCATCAGGAAGAGGACAGGGGCCTCCTACGAGCAGTACTTC. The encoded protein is CAIRKRTGASYEQYF.

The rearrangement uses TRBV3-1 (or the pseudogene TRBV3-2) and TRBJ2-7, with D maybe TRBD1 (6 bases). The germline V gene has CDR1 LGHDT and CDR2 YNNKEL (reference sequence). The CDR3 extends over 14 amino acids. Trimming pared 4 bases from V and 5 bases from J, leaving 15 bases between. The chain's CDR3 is CASSPGQASNEQYF. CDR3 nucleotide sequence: TGTGCCAGCAGCCCGGGACAAGCAAGTAACGAGCAGTACTTC.

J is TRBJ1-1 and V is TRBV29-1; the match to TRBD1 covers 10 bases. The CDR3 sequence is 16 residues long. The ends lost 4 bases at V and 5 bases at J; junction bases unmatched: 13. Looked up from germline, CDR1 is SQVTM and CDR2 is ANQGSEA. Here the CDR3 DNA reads TGCAGCGTTGCCCCCCCCAGGACAGGGGGAGGAACTGAAGCTTTCTTT. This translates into CSVAPPRTGGGTEAFF. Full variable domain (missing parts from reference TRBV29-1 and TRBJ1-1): SAVISQKPSRDICQRGTSLTIQCQVDSQVTMMFWYRQQPGQSLTLIATANQGSEATYESGFVIDKFPISRPNLTFSTLTVSNMSPEDSSIYLCSVAPPRTGGGTEAFFGQGTRLTVV.

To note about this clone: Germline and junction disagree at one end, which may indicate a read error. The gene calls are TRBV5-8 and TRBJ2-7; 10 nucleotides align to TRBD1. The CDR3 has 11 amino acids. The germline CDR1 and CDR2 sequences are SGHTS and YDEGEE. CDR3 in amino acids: CASSLYGTGVF. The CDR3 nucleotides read TGTGCCAGCAGCTTGTATGGGACAGGGGTTTTC. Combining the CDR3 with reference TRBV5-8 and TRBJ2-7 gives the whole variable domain EAGVTQSPTHLIKTRGQQATLRCSPISGHTSVYWYQQALGLGLQFLLWYDEGEERNRGNFPPRFSGRQFPNYSSELNVNALELEDSALYLCASSLYGTGVFGPGTRLTVT.

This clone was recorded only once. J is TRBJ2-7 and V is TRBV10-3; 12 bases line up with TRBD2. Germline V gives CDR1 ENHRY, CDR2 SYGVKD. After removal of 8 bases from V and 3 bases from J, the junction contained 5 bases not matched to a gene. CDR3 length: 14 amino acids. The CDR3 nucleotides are TGTGCCATCGGACGGACTAGCGGGGACTACGAGCAGTACTTC. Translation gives CAIGRTSGDYEQYF.

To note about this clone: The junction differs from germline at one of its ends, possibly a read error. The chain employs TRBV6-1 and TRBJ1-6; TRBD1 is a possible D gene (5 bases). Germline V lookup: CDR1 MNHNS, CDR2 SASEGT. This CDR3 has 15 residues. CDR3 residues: CASNEESGGNSPLHF. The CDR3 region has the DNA TGTGCCAGCAATGAAGAATCCGGGGGTAATTCACCCCTCCACTTT.

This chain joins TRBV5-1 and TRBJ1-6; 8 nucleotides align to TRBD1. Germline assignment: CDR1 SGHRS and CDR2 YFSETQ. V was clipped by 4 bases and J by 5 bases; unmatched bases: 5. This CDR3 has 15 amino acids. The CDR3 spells CASSPSGQDNSPLHF. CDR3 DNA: TGCGCCAGCAGCCCCTCGGGACAGGATAATTCACCCCTCCACTTT.

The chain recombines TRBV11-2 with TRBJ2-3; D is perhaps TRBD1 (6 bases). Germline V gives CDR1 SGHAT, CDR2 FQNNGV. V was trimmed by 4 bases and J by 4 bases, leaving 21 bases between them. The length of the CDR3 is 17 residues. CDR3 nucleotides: TGTGCCAGCAGCTCTACCTCCAGGGGTTGGTATCCAGATACGCAGTATTTT. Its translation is CASSSTSRGWYPDTQYF.

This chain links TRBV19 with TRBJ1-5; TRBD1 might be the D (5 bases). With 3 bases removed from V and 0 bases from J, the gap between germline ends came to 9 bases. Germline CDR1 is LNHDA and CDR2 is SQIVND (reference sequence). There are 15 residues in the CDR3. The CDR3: CASSMTADSNQPQHF. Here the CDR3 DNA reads TGTGCCAGTAGTATGACAGCCGATAGCAATCAGCCCCAGCATTTT.